What follows are 28 T cell receptor beta chains derived from one specimen sequenced in a study of cytomegalovirus exposure and HLA in healthy donors. PCR was performed using 60 Vbeta and 13 Jbeta primers. Sequencing was performed with immunoSEQ multiplex PCR; in TCRdb, only in-frame clones are kept and a portion is missing. Among about 160,000 clones listed, approximately 78% were seen once. The material sequenced was PBMCs. These receptors came from a young woman in good health and CMV-seronegative.

This clone was seen a few times. J is TRBJ1-2 and V is TRBV7-3; perhaps TRBD1 as D (6 bases). Germline V gives CDR1 SGHTA, CDR2 FQGTGA. The V and J ends lost 2 bases and 4 bases respectively, with 14 bases between them. This CDR3 region has 15 residues. DNA for the CDR3: TGTGCCAGCAGCTTAGTTCCCGACAGGAGCTATGGCTACACCTTC. Amino acids: CASSLVPDRSYGYTF.

Comment on this clone: A read error may produce the germline difference seen at one junction end. The chain carries TRBV7-9 and TRBJ2-2; D ambiguous. Germline-derived CDR1 and CDR2 are SEHNR and FQNEAQ (reference sequence). The CDR3 spans 13 residues. CDR3 residues: CSSSLEFTGELFF. Written as DNA, the CDR3 is TGTTCCAGCAGCTTGGAGTTCACCGGGGAGCTGTTTTTT.

The chain has TRBV7-8 and TRBJ2-2; 11 nucleotides agree with TRBD2. Germline CDR1 is SGHVS and CDR2 is FQNEAQ. V trimming: 5 bases; J trimming: 4 bases; junction bases outside the gene matches: 9. This CDR3 spans 17 amino acids. CDR3 sequence: CASSTRLAGSATGELFF. The CDR3 DNA is TGTGCCAGCAGCACCCGACTAGCGGGGTCTGCCACCGGGGAGCTGTTTTTT.

This clone was counted a single time. The chain recombines TRBV18 with TRBJ1-3; D is unresolved. V was cut by 2 bases and J by 2 bases, with 7 bases left in between. The germline V gene encodes CDR1 KGHSH and CDR2 LQKENI. This CDR3 comprises 14 residues. The CDR3 DNA is TGTGCCAGCTCACCAGCCGGGACTGGAAACACCATATATTTT. The encoded protein is CASSPAGTGNTIYF. Together with reference TRBV18 and TRBJ1-3, the CDR3 gives the full variable domain: NAGVMQNPRHLVRRRGQEARLRCSPMKGHSHVYWYRQLPEEGLKFMVYLQKENIIDESGMPKERFSAEFPKEGPSILRIQQVVRGDSAAYFCASSPAGTGNTIYFGEGSWLTVV.

The V gene is TRBV6-1, the J gene TRBJ1-2, with D hard to call. The germline V and J ends were trimmed by 0 bases and 1 base, with 6 bases remaining between them. From germline, CDR1 is MNHNS and CDR2 SASEGT. The CDR3 extends over 14 amino acids. CDR3 region: CASSEAGDNYGYTF. The CDR3, as DNA: TGTGCCAGCAGTGAAGCCGGGGATAACTATGGCTACACCTTC.

The V call is TRBV5-4, the J call TRBJ2-5, with 7 bases that match TRBD2. V shed 0 bases and J 5 bases; nucleotides not matched to a gene: 4. The CDR3 is made up of 14 amino acids. Germline V lookup: CDR1 SGHNT, CDR2 YYREEE (reference sequence). The CDR3 nucleotides are TGTGCCAGCAGCTTGGGCGGGAGCCGGGAGACCCAGTACTTC. Translated, it gives CASSLGGSRETQYF.

The chain carries TRBV6-5 and TRBJ1-4; 9 nucleotides align to TRBD1. This CDR3 comprises 15 residues. V gave up 4 bases and J gave up 4 bases; unmatched junction bases: 4. Per the germline V gene, CDR1 is MNHEY and CDR2 is SVGAGI. The CDR3 sequence: CASSSVTGGNEKLFF. In DNA form, the CDR3 reads TGTGCCAGCAGTTCCGTGACAGGGGGTAATGAAAAACTGTTTTTT.

The chain recombines TRBV6-6 with TRBJ2-5, with 8 bases that match TRBD2. CDR3 length: 14 residues. Germline V CDR1 and CDR2: MNHNY, SVGAGI (reference sequence). The V gene end was trimmed by 6 bases and the J gene end by 2 bases; junction bases not matched to a gene: 5. The CDR3 DNA reads TGTGCCAGCAGCTTCTCGGGGGGGCAAGAGACCCAGTACTTC. It codes for CASSFSGGQETQYF.

The gene calls are TRBV27 and TRBJ2-1, with 14 nucleotides matching TRBD2. The trim removed 3 bases at V and 8 bases at J, leaving 6 bases unmatched. Germline CDR1 and CDR2: MNHEY and SMNVEV (reference sequence). This CDR3 has 16 amino acids. The CDR3 spells CASSFWGTSGGDEQFF. For the CDR3, the DNA is TGTGCCAGCAGTTTCTGGGGGACTAGCGGGGGAGATGAGCAGTTCTTC.

The rearrangement joins TRBV2 to TRBJ2-2, with 11 positions matching TRBD2. Germline V gene lookup returns CDR1 SNHLY and CDR2 FYNNEI. V trimming: 2 bases; J trimming: 0 bases; junction bases outside the gene matches: 5. The length of the CDR3 is 18 residues. In nucleotides, the CDR3 is TGTGCCAGCAGTGAATCTGGTAGCGGGAGGGCGAACACCGGGGAGCTGTTTTTT. Translated: CASSESGSGRANTGELFF.

The J gene is TRBJ2-7, the V gene TRBV28, with D possibly TRBD1 on 6 matching bases. Trimming took 6 bases from V and 1 from J, leaving 16 bases between them. Germline assignment: CDR1 MDHEN and CDR2 SYDVKM. This CDR3 is 15 amino acids long. CDR3 loop: CASSPPGTLSYEQYF. The CDR3, as DNA: TGTGCCAGCAGCCCTCCCGGGACACTATCCTACGAGCAGTACTTC.

The chain recombines TRBV29-1 with TRBJ2-7; 9 bases line up with TRBD1. Germline-derived CDR1 and CDR2 are SQVTM and ANQGSEA. The CDR3 is made up of 15 amino acids. The CDR3 reads CSFSRGTGNLYEQYF. In nucleotides, the CDR3 is TGCAGTTTTTCTAGAGGGACAGGGAATCTCTACGAGCAGTACTTC.

This clone was found a few times. V and J are TRBV28 and TRBJ2-1; 8 bases align to TRBD1. Germline V gene lookup returns CDR1 MDHEN and CDR2 SYDVKM. J lost 1 base, V lost 6 bases, and 8 bases had no gene match. The CDR3 is 16 amino acids. This chain's CDR3 is CASSAGQGVSYNEQFF. Here the CDR3 DNA reads TGTGCCAGCAGCGCCGGACAGGGCGTTTCCTACAATGAGCAGTTCTTC.

The chain uses TRBV4-2 and TRBJ2-2; TRBD2 matches 14 bases. The CDR3 loop spans 17 amino acids. Trimming removed 2 bases from V and 8 bases from J; junction bases left unmatched: 7. Germline CDR1 and CDR2: LGHNA and YNFKEQ. CDR3 nucleotide sequence: TGTGCCAGCAGCCAAAGACTAGCGGGGGGGCCGGCGGGGGAGCTGTTTTTT. Its protein product is CASSQRLAGGPAGELFF.

The sample holds a few counts of this clone. The chain is built from TRBV29-1 and TRBJ2-1; D is unclear. Per germline, CDR1 SQVTM and CDR2 ANQGSEA. This CDR3 contains 12 residues. The V gene lost 4 bases and the J gene lost 1 base, with 5 bases spanning the gap. As DNA, the CDR3 is TGCAGCGTTGGAGGTTCCTACAATGAGCAGTTCTTC. Protein sequence: CSVGGSYNEQFF.

Here the CDR3 DNA reads TGTGCCAGTAGTATTAGTGACACCGGCATAGAGACCCAGTACTTC. It yields the protein CASSISDTGIETQYF. The gene calls are TRBV19 and TRBJ2-5; D gene uncertain. The CDR3 extends over 15 amino acids. Per the germline V gene, CDR1 is LNHDA and CDR2 is SQIVND (reference sequence). V shed 3 bases and J shed 4 bases, with 15 bases lying between them.

The V and J genes are TRBV6-1 and TRBJ2-5; D call uncertain. Judging by the DNA end, TRBJ2-7 fits better; the J call may be wrong. The V gene's germline CDR1 is MNHNS and CDR2 SASEGT. The CDR3 is made up of 11 amino acids. The CDR3 loop is CASSLFYEQYF. CDR3 nucleotide sequence: TGTGCCAGCAGCCTATTTTACGAGCAGTACTTC.

The chain recombines TRBV7-3 with TRBJ2-4; a possible D gene is TRBD1 (5 bases). Germline CDR1 is SGHTA and CDR2 is FQGTGA. This CDR3 spans 15 amino acids. V dropped 1 base and J dropped 5 bases, with 12 bases sitting between them. The CDR3 is CASSLNTAGQNIQYF. As DNA, the CDR3 is TGTGCCAGCAGCTTAAATACGGCAGGGCAAAACATTCAGTACTTC.

V gene TRBV5-1 combines with J gene TRBJ2-5, with TRBD2 matching 14 bases. The CDR3 has 16 residues. Per the germline V gene, CDR1 is SGHRS and CDR2 is YFSETQ. J gave up 1 base and V 4 bases, and 3 bases lay outside the gene matches. The CDR3 reads CASSATSGRGQETQYF. In DNA, the CDR3 is TGCGCCAGCAGCGCGACTAGCGGGAGGGGCCAAGAGACCCAGTACTTC. The variable domain in full, completed from reference TRBV5-1 and TRBJ2-5, reads KAGVTQTPRYLIKTRGQQVTLSCSPISGHRSVSWYQQTPGQGLQFLFEYFSETQRNKGNFPGRFSGRQFSNSRSEMNVSTLELGDSALYLCASSATSGRGQETQYFGPGTRLLVL.

This chain links TRBV5-1 with TRBJ2-7; TRBD2 matches 14 bases. The CDR3 consists of 17 residues. With 3 bases clipped from V and 2 bases from J, the junction kept 7 bases outside the gene matches. Germline V gene sequence: CDR1 SGHRS, CDR2 YFSETQ. CDR3 in amino acids: CASSWGTSGSPTYEQYF. As DNA, the CDR3 is TGCGCCAGCAGCTGGGGGACTAGCGGGAGCCCAACCTACGAGCAGTACTTC.

This chain links TRBV7-9 with TRBJ2-7; the D gene is possibly TRBD2 (7 bases). In germline, CDR1 is SEHNR, CDR2 FQNEAQ (reference sequence). The CDR3 runs to 15 residues. Trimming shortened V by 5 bases and J by 0 bases, and 14 bases separated the two germline ends. CDR3 in amino acids: CASSPLAGASYEQYF. The DNA for the CDR3 is TGTGCCAGCAGCCCCCTGGCGGGGGCCTCCTACGAGCAGTACTTC.

V usage is TRBV4-2 and J usage is TRBJ2-7, with 9 bases fitting TRBD1. V lost 1 base to trimming and J lost 6 bases; unmatched junction nucleotides: 10. The germline V gene encodes CDR1 LGHNA and CDR2 YNFKEQ. CDR3 length: 16 residues. CDR3 protein: CASSQVAGTGFSEQYF. CDR3 in DNA: TGTGCCAGCAGCCAAGTGGCCGGGACAGGGTTCTCCGAGCAGTACTTC.

The chain employs TRBV5-1 and TRBJ1-4, with 8 nucleotides matching TRBD1. V shed 0 bases, J shed 5 bases, and the junction held 9 bases outside the gene matches. CDR3 size: 17 residues. Germline V gives CDR1 SGHRS, CDR2 YFSETQ. Here the CDR3 reads CASSLESGGGWNEKLFF. In DNA form, the CDR3 reads TGCGCCAGCAGCTTGGAATCAGGGGGCGGTTGGAATGAAAAACTGTTTTTT.

The chain carries TRBV5-1 and TRBJ1-1; no clear D gene. V shed 5 bases and J shed 4 bases, with 15 bases lying between them. Germline CDR1 reads SGHRS; CDR2 reads YFSETQ. The CDR3 consists of 14 residues. CDR3 nucleotide sequence: TGCGCCAGCAGGGGGAGCCTGTCCGTCACTGAAGCTTTCTTT. Its protein is CASRGSLSVTEAFF. Looking up the rest from reference TRBV5-1 and TRBJ1-1 gives the full variable domain: KAGVTQTPRYLIKTRGQQVTLSCSPISGHRSVSWYQQTPGQGLQFLFEYFSETQRNKGNFPGRFSGRQFSNSRSEMNVSTLELGDSALYLCASRGSLSVTEAFFGQGTRLTVV.

As to this clone: Sequence at one end of the junction differs from germline and may be a read error. The V call is TRBV7-9, the J call TRBJ1-1; 8 bases map to TRBD1. The CDR3 sequence is 12 residues long. Germline CDR1 SEHNR, CDR2 FQNEAQ (reference sequence). The CDR3 is CSSSYRQGWAFF. The CDR3 DNA is TGTTCCAGCAGCTACCGACAGGGGTGGGCTTTCTTT.

The J gene is TRBJ2-3, the V gene TRBV6-1; 9 positions match TRBD2. With 5 bases clipped from V and 4 bases from J, the junction kept 7 bases outside the gene matches. This CDR3 region has 15 residues. Germline CDR1 and CDR2: MNHNS and SASEGT. The CDR3 DNA follows: TGTGCCAGCAGTCGGACTAGCGACACTGCAGATACGCAGTATTTT. It specifies CASSRTSDTADTQYF.

The chain links TRBV21-1 to TRBJ2-3; no check of the table's D call, TRBD1, against the DNA was made. TRBV21-1 is classified as a pseudogene. The CDR3 runs 14 residues. The CDR3 is CASLRDRGVDTQYF. Written as DNA, the CDR3 is TGTGCCAGCCTCCGGGACAGGGGTGTAGATACGCAGTATTTT.

J is TRBJ2-2 and V is TRBV5-8, with TRBD1 matching over 8 bases. The CDR3 spans 15 residues. Germline V gene lookup returns CDR1 SGHTS and CDR2 YDEGEE. After removal of 4 bases from V and 4 bases from J, the junction contained 6 bases not matched to a gene. The CDR3 protein is CASSPGTGATGELFF. The CDR3 region has the DNA TGTGCCAGCAGCCCTGGGACAGGCGCCACCGGGGAGCTGTTTTTT.